Below are 2 T cell receptor beta chains sequenced from a single sample in a study of tissue T cells after allogeneic stem cell transplantation. The repertoire was sequenced with immunoSEQ multiplex PCR; TCRdb's copy has only in-frame clones and lacks some. Of some 25,000 clones in the sample, less than 75% are singletons; the top ten hold about 8.3%. The input for sequencing was tissue from the ileum, taken at autopsy. These receptors originate from an older female donor with lung cancer.

In this sample, this clone turned up a few times. The chain combines TRBV7-3 with TRBJ1-6; D perhaps matches TRBD1 (5 bases). Trimming cost V 4 bases and J 7 bases, with 11 bases left between them. Germline loops: CDR1 SGHTA, CDR2 FQGTGA. There are 14 residues in the CDR3. CDR3 region: CASSSGAGNSPLHF. The CDR3 DNA reads as TGTGCCAGCAGCTCCGGGGCCGGCAATTCACCCCTCCACTTT.

This clone was counted only a few times. The J gene is TRBJ2-3, the V gene TRBV23-1, with D possibly TRBD1 on 6 matching bases. TRBV23-1 is identified as an open reading frame with a role that is uncertain. The CDR3 length is 17 residues. Trimming took 1 base from V and 2 from J, leaving 16 bases between them. The CDR3 sequence is CASSQYPRQELTDTQYF. Written as DNA, the CDR3 is TGCGCCAGCAGTCAATATCCCCGACAGGAACTCACAGATACGCAGTATTTT.